This T cell receptor beta chain stems from a study of CD8+ T cells in alopecia areata. Germline assignment: CDR1 SNHLY and CDR2 FYNNEI. Trimming removed 4 bases at V and 3 bases at J, with 10 bases between. This CDR3 has 14 amino acids. Sequencing templates came from extracted RNA that was reverse transcribed into cDNA. Data came from immunoSEQ multiplex PCR; TCRdb stores just in-frame clones and leaves some out. The sample holds a few hundred thousand clones; around two fifths are singletons and the top ten take 0.48%. Treatment: oral pan-JAK inhibitor, 5-10 mg twice daily. The chain uses TRBV2 and TRBJ1-5; D is ambiguous. The sequence was obtained from a human donor with alopecia areata. Material: CD4+ T cells sorted from blood, obtained around week 31, from a patient treated with tofacitinib. In DNA form, the CDR3 reads TGTGCCAGCAGTGGTGGGCGGGTCAATCAGCCCCAGCATTTT. Amino acid sequence: CASSGGRVNQPQHF.